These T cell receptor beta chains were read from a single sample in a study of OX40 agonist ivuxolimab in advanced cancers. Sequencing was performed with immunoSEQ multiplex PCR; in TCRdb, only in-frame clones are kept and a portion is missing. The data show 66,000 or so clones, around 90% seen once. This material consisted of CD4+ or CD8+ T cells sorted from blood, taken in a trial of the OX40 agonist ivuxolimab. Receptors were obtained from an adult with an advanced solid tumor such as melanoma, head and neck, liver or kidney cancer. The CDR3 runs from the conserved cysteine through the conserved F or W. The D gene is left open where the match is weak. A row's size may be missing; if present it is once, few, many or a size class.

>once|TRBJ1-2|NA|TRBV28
CASSLTERYGYTF
TGTGCCAGCAGTTTGACAGAGCGCTATGGCTACACCTTC
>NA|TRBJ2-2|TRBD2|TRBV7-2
CASSSGGAGTGELFF
TGTGCCAGCAGCTCCGGGGGGGCTGGGACCGGGGAGCTGTTTTTT
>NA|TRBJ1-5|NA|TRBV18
CASSHADQDQPQHF
TGTGCCAGCTCCCATGCTGACCAGGATCAGCCCCAGCATTTT
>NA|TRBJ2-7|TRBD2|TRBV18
CASSPLAGGVRPEQYF
TGTGCCAGCTCACCCCTTGCGGGAGGGGTCAGACCAGAGCAGTACTTC
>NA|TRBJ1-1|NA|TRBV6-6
CASSWGRNTEAFF
TGTGCCAGCAGTTGGGGACGGAACACTGAAGCTTTCTTT
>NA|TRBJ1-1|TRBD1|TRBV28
CASRIQGGNTEAFF
TGTGCCAGCAGAATACAGGGGGGGAACACTGAAGCTTTCTTT
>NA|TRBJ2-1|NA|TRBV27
CASSSAGQFRSYNEQFF
TGTGCCAGCAGTTCCGCGGGACAGTTCCGCTCCTACAATGAGCAGTTCTTC
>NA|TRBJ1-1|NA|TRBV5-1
CASSLDGLNTEAFF
TGCGCCAGCAGCTTGGACGGGTTAAACACTGAAGCTTTCTTT
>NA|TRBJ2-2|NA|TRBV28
CASSLEGLAIGGELFF
TGTGCCAGCAGTTTGGAGGGCCTAGCGATAGGCGGGGAGCTGTTTTTT
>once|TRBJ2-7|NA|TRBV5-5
CASSQMGATYEQYF
TGTGCCAGCAGCCAAATGGGGGCAACCTACGAGCAGTACTTC
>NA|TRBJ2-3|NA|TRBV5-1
CASSLTGSKDTQYF
TGCGCCAGCAGCTTGACAGGGTCTAAAGATACGCAGTATTTT
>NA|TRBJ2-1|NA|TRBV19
CASSVWRVSSYNEQFF
TGTGCCAGTAGCGTGTGGCGGGTAAGCTCCTACAATGAGCAGTTCTTC
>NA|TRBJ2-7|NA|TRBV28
CASSFSSAYEQYF
TGTGCCAGCAGTTTCTCGTCAGCTTACGAGCAGTACTTC
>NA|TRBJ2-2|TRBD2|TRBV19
CASSLPLYGGRANTGELFF
TGTGCCAGTAGTCTACCTCTTTATGGGGGGAGGGCTAACACCGGGGAGCTGTTTTTT
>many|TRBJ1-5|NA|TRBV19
CASSMTRGRLAGQPQHF
TGTGCCAGTAGTATGACAAGAGGCAGGTTGGCGGGCCAGCCCCAGCATTTT
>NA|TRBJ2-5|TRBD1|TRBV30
CAWSVRYGTGETQYF
TGTGCCTGGAGTGTACGTTACGGGACAGGGGAGACCCAGTACTTC
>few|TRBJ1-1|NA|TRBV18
CASSPGADAEAFF
TGTGCCAGCTCACCAGGGGCTGACGCTGAAGCTTTCTTT
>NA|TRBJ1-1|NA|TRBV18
CASSPNAPNTEAFF
TGTGCCAGCTCACCAAACGCCCCGAACACTGAAGCTTTCTTT
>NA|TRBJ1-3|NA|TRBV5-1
CASSYWTDFSGNTIYF
TGCGCCAGCAGCTATTGGACTGATTTCTCTGGAAACACCATATATTTT
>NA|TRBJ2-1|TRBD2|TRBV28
CASSSLVWAGSGAQFF
TGTGCCAGCAGTTCCTTAGTGTGGGCGGGAAGCGGGGCGCAGTTCTTC
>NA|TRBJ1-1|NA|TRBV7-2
CASSVIGAEAFF
TGTGCCAGCAGCGTCATTGGGGCTGAAGCTTTCTTT
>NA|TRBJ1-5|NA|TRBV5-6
CASSYSGTENQPQHF
TGTGCCAGCAGCTACTCCGGGACTGAGAATCAGCCCCAGCATTTT
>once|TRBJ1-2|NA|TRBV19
CASSINRSGNYGYTF
TGTGCCAGTAGTATAAACCGTTCTGGAAACTATGGCTACACCTTC
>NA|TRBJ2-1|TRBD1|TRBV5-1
CASSSGTGGPNEQFF
TGCGCCAGCAGCTCAGGGACAGGGGGCCCCAATGAGCAGTTCTTC
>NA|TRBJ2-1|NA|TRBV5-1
CASSPGRTAIPDNEQFF
TGCGCCAGCAGCCCCGGACGGACAGCCATACCCGACAATGAGCAGTTCTTC
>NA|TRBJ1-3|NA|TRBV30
CAWSIGTSSGNTIYF
TGTGCCTGGAGTATTGGCACGAGCTCTGGAAACACCATATATTTT
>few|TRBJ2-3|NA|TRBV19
CASSASRLGDTQYF
TGTGCCAGTAGTGCTTCCCGCTTAGGAGATACGCAGTATTTT
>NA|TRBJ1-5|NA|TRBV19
CASRSITGNNQPQHF
TGTGCCAGTAGGAGTATCACAGGAAACAATCAGCCCCAGCATTTT
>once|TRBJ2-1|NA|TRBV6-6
CASSTRGGNEQFF
TGTGCCAGCAGTACACGAGGGGGGAATGAGCAGTTCTTC
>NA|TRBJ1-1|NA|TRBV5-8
CASSSRGNTEAFF
TGTGCCAGCAGCTCCCGGGGGAACACTGAAGCTTTCTTT
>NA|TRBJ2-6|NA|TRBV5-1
CASSPESGANVLTF
TGCGCCAGCAGCCCCGAGTCTGGGGCCAACGTCCTGACTTTC
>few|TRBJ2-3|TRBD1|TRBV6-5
CASSRTGRTDTQYF
TGTGCCAGCAGTCGGACAGGGCGCACAGATACGCAGTATTTT
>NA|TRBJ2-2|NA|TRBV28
CASRTEFTGELFF
TGTGCCAGCCGGACAGAGTTCACCGGGGAGCTGTTTTTT
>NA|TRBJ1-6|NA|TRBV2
CASREQELNNSPLHF
TGTGCCAGCAGGGAACAGGAGTTAAATAATTCACCCCTCCACTTT
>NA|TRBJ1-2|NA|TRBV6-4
CASSDGSSYGYTF
TGTGCCAGCAGTGACGGCAGCAGCTATGGCTACACCTTC
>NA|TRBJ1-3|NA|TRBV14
CASSQGLGNTIYF
TGTGCCAGCAGCCAAGGCTTAGGAAACACCATATATTTT
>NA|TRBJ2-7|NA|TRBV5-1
CASSLAGTEFAEQYF
TGCGCCAGCAGCTTGGCCGGGACGGAATTTGCCGAGCAGTACTTC
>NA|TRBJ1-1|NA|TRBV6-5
CASRGTPHEITEAFF
TGTGCCAGCAGGGGAACACCTCACGAGATCACTGAAGCTTTCTTT
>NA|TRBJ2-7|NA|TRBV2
CASSNGDEWSSYEQYF
TGTGCCAGCAGTAATGGGGACGAGTGGAGCTCCTACGAGCAGTACTTC
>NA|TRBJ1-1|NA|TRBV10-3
CAISESMDTEAFF
TGTGCCATCAGTGAGTCGATGGACACTGAAGCTTTCTTT
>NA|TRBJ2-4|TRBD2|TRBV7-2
CASSDRTLAGGNIQYF
TGTGCCAGCAGCGACCGAACACTAGCGGGGGGAAACATTCAGTACTTC
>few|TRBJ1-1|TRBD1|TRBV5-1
CASSPRQGAGTEAFF
TGCGCCAGCAGCCCCCGACAGGGGGCGGGCACTGAAGCTTTCTTT
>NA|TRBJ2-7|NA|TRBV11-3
CASSSEPDYEQYF
TGTGCCAGCAGCTCGGAGCCGGACTACGAGCAGTACTTC
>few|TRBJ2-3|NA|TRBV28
CASSYPSALTDTQYF
TGTGCCAGCAGTTATCCATCGGCCCTCACAGATACGCAGTATTTT
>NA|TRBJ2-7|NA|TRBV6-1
CASSQPRGLSYEQYF
TGTGCCAGCAGCCAGCCACGAGGACTCTCCTACGAGCAGTACTTC
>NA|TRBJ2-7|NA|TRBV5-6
CASSLWGLKRGIEQYF
TGTGCCAGCAGCTTGTGGGGTTTGAAAAGGGGAATCGAGCAGTACTTC
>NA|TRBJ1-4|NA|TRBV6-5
CASAYRGNNNEKLFF
TGTGCCAGCGCATATCGCGGTAACAATAATGAAAAACTGTTTTTT
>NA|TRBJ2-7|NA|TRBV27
CASRWAYEQYF
TGTGCCAGCAGGTGGGCCTACGAGCAGTACTTC
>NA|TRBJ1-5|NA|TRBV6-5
CASSLDGNQPQHF
TGTGCCAGCAGTTTGGATGGCAATCAGCCCCAGCATTTT